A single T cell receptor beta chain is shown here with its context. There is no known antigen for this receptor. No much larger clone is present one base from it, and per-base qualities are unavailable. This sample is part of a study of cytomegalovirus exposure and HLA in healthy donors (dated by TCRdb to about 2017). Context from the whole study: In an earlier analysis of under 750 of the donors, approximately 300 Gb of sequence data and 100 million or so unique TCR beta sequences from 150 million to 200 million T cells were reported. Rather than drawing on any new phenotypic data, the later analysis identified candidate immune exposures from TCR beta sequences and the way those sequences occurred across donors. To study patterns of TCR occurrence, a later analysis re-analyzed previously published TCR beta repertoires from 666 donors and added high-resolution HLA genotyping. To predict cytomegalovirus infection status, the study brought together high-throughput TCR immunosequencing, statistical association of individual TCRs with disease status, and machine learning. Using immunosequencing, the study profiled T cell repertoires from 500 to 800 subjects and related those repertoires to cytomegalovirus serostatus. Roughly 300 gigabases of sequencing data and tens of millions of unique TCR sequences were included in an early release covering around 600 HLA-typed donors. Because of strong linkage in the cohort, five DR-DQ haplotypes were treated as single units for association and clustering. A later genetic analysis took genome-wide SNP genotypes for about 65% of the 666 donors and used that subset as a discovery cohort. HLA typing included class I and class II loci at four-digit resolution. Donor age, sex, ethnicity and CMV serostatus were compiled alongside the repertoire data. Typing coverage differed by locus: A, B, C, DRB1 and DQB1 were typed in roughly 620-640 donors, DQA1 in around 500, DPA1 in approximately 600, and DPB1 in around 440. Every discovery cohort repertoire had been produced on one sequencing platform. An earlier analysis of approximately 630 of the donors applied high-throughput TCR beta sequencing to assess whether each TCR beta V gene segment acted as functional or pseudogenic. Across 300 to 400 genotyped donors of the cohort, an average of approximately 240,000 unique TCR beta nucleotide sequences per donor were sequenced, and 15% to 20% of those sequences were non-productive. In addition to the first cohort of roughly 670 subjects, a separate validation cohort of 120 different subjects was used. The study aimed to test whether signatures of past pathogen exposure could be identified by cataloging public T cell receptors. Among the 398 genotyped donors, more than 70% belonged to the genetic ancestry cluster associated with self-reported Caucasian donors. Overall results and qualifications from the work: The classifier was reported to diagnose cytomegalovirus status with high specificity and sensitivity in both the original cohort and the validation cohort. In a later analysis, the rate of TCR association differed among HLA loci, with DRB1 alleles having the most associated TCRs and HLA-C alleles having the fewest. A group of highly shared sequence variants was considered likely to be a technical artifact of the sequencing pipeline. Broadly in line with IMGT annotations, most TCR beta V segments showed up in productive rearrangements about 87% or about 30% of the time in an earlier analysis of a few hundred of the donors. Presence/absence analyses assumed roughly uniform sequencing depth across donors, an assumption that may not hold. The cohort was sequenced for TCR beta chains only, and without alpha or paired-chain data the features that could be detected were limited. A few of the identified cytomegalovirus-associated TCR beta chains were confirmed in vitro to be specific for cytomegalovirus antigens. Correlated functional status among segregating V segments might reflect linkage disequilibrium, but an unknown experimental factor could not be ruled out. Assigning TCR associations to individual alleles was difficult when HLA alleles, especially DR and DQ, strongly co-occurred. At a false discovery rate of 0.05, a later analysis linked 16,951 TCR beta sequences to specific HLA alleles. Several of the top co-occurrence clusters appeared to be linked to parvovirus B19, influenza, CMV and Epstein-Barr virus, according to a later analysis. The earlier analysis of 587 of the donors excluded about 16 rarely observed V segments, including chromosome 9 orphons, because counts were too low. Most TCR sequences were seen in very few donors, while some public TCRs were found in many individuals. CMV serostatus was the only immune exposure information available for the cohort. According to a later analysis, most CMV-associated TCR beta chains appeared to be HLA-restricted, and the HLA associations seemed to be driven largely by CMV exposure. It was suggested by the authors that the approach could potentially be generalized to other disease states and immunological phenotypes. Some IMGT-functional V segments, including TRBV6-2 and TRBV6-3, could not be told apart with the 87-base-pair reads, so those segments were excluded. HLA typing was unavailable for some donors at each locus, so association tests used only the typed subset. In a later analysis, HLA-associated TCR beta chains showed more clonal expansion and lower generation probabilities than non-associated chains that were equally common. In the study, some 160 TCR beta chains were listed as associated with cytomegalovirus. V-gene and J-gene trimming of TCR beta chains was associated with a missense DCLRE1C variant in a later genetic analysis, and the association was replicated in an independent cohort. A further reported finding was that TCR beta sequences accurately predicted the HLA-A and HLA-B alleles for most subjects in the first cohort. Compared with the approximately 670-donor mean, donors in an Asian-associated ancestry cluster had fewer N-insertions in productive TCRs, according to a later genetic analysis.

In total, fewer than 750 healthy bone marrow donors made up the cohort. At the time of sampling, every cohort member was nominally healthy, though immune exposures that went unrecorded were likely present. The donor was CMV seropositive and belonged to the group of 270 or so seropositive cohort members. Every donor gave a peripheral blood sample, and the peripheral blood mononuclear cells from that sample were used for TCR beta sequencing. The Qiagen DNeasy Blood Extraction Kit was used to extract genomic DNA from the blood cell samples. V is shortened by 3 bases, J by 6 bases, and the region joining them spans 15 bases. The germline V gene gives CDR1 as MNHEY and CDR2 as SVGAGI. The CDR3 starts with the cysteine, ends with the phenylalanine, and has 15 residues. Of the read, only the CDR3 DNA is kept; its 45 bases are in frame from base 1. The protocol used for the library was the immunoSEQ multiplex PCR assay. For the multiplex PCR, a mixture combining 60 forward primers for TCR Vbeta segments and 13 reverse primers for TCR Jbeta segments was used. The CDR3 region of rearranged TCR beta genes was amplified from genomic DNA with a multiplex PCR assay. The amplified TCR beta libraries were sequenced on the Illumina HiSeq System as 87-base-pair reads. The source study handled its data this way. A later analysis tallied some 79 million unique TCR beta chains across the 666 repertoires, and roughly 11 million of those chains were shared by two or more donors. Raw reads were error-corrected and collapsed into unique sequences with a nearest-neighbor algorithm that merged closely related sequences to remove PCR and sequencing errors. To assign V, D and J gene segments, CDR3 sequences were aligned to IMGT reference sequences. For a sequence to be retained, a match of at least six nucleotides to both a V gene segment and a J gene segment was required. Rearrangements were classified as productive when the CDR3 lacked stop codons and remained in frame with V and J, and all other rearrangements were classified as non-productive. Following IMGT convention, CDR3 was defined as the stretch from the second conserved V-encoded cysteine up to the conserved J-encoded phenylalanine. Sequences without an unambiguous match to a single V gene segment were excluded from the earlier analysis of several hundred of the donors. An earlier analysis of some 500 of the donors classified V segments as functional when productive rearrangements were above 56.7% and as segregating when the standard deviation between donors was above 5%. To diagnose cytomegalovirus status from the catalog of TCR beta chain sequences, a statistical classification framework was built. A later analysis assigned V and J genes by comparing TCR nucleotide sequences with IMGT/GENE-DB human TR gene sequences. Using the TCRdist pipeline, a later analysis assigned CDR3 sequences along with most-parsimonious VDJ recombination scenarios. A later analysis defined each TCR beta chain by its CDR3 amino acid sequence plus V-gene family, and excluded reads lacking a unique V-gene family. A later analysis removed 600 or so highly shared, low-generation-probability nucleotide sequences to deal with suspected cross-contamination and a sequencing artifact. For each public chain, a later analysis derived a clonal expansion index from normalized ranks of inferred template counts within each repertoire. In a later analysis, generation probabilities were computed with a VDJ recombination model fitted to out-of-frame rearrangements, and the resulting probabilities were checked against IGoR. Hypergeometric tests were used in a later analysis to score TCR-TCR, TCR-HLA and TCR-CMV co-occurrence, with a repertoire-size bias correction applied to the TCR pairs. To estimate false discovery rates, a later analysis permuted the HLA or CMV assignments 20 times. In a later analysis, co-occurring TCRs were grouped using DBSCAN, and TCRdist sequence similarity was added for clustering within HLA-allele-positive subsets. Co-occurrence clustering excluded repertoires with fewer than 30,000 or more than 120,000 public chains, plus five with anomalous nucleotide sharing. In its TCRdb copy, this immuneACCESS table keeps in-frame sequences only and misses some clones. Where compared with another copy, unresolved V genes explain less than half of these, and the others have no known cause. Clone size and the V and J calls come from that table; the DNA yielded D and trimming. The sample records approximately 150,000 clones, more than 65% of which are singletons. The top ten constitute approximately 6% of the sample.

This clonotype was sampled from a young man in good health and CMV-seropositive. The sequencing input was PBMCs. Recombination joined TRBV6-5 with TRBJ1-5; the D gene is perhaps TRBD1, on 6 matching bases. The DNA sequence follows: TGTGCCAGCAGTTATGGGAGGGGGTCGGGTCAGCCCCAGCATTTT. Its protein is CASSYGRGSGQPQHF.